This TCR beta chain was captured by sequencing in a study of blood T cell repertoires in COVID-19 (dated by TCRdb to about 2020). Regarding the complete study: Samples from collaborators originated in the United States, Italy and Spain and spanned both the acute and convalescent phases of COVID-19. The material from the prospective study consisted of cDNA or gDNA derived from T cells, B-cell-depleted T cells, or PBMCs. Subjects who had been exposed to COVID-19, were actively infected with it, or had recovered from it provided the deeply sampled blood TCRbeta repertoires that made up the dataset. The repertoires were released in a freely available public database meant as a resource for research on the immune response to SARS-CoV-2. The samples were drawn from the first 160 participants of the ongoing ImmuneRACE study and from under 1,500 subjects provided by 6 global collaborators. Nearly every sample came with metadata listing a de-identified subject ID, COVID-19 status, age in years and sex. Where available, HLA class I and class II types were obtained from metadata supplied by the sample provider rather than from assay-based typing. Points the paper makes about the study in general: Clinical and demographic metadata were provided uncurated, with the amount varying by source and participant.

Participants in the prospective study were aged roughly 18 to 100 years, lived in over 20 United States geographic areas, and enrolled through a virtual design. In the prospective study, participants were assigned to cohorts based on the clinical history participants reported in a screening survey and a study questionnaire. Recovered participants in ImmuneRACE Cohort 3 were defined by two consecutive negative NP/OP PCR tests, clearance by a healthcare professional, or resolution of symptoms. In the prospective study, whole blood, serum and a nasopharyngeal or oropharyngeal swab were collected from each participant by mobile phlebotomists. Over a roughly 2-month period, participants in the prospective study had the option of providing additional blood draws and questionnaires. Blood samples from the prospective study were shipped frozen or at room temperature prior to DNA extraction. With respect to this clone: Its antigen remains undetermined. No per-base quality is available; no much larger clone lies one base away.

CDR1 and CDR2 were assigned from the germline V gene (reference sequence) as GTSNPN and SVGIG. V gives up 4 bases and J gives up 6 bases, and the segment between their germline ends measures 12 bases. There are 12 amino acids in the CDR3, from cysteine to phenylalanine inclusive. Of all the DNA, just the CDR3 is kept, 36 bases in frame from base 1. TCRbeta CDR3 regions were amplified from genomic DNA using the immunoSEQ Assay, a bias-controlled multiplex PCR. Per the original workflow: The number of nucleated cells in each sample was estimated from the amplification of reference gene primers within the assay. To quantify the absolute abundance of each unique TCRbeta CDR3 rearrangement, sequence reads were collapsed and filtered. For each sample, productive Simpson clonality was calculated by taking the square root of Simpson's diversity index across productive rearrangements. The immuneACCESS repertoire file appears here via TCRdb, limited to in-frame rearrangements. These files lack a portion of the clones; in checked studies, under half of the deficit traces to unresolved V genes, and the cause of the others is not known. V, J and clone size reflect that table, while D and trimming were determined from the DNA. Across this sample there are some 300,000 clones, with about 89% seen only once. 1.5% to 2% of the sample belongs to the ten largest clones.

The chain is assembled from TRBV30 and TRBJ1-1; confidence is insufficient to name the D gene. What was sequenced was PBMCs or T cells enriched from blood (not recorded which). The clonotype comes from a woman in her forties who had recovered from COVID-19. Read as DNA, the sequence is TGTGCCTGGAATCGGGTGGCGCCTGAAGCTTTCTTT. It encodes CAWNRVAPEAFF.